One and the same sample provided the 32 T cell receptor beta chains below, sequenced in a study of Ad26.COV2.S vaccination and SARS-CoV-2 variants. Clones were sequenced by immunoSEQ multiplex PCR, and TCRdb holds only the in-frame ones, with some missing. The profile shows fewer than 400,000 clones, more than 85% of them singletons. The treatment was: some 20 received Ad26.COV2.S at low or high dose, single or two shots; about 5 received placebo; per-sample allocation not given. Sample collection was performed on day 63 after the first vaccine or placebo injection. This specimen was peripheral blood, taken in a trial of Ad26.COV2.S vaccine versus placebo. These receptor sequences come from a person aged 18-65 years who received the Ad26.COV2.S COVID-19 vaccine or a placebo.

This rearrangement joins TRBV7-9 to TRBJ2-5; 8 positions agree with TRBD2. The CDR3 has 19 amino acids. V shed 1 base, J shed 2 bases, and the junction held 15 bases outside the gene matches. Germline V gene lookup returns CDR1 SEHNR and CDR2 FQNEAQ (reference sequence). CDR3 residues: CASSLVAGLWAGGQETQYF. The CDR3, as DNA: TGTGCCAGCAGCTTAGTCGCTGGCTTGTGGGCGGGGGGACAAGAGACCCAGTACTTC. The whole variable domain, remainder taken from reference TRBV7-9 and TRBJ2-5, is DTGVSQNPRHKITKRGQNVTFRCDPISEHNRLYWYRQTLGQGPEFLTYFQNEAQLEKSRLLSDRFSAERPKGSFSTLEIQRTEQGDSAMYLCASSLVAGLWAGGQETQYFGPGTRLLVL.

This chain connects TRBV16 to TRBJ2-7, with D perhaps matching TRBD2 (5 bases). CDR3 length: 13 amino acids. Per germline, CDR1 KGHSY and CDR2 FQNENV. Trimming removed 4 bases at V and 7 bases at J, with 14 bases between. Here the CDR3 reads CASSRGREGEQYF. CDR3 nucleotides: TGTGCCAGCAGCCGTGGTCGGGAAGGGGAGCAGTACTTC.

The V gene is TRBV6-2 or TRBV6-3, the J gene TRBJ1-5; no clear D. This CDR3 is built from 15 residues. CDR1 is MNHEY and CDR2 is SVGEGT in the germline V gene. Trimming stripped 3 bases from V and 7 bases from J, with 16 bases between. Here the CDR3 DNA reads TGTGCCAGCAGTTATGGCTGGGGAGGTGGGCAGCCCCAGCATTTT. Its translation is CASSYGWGGGQPQHF.

The rearrangement uses TRBV27 and TRBJ1-5; D gene unclear. The CDR3 covers 13 residues. Trimming removed 6 bases at V and 3 bases at J, with 9 bases between. Germline assignment: CDR1 MNHEY and CDR2 SMNVEV (reference sequence). As DNA, the CDR3 is TGTGCCAGCAGCTTAGGATTCAATCAGCCCCAGCATTTT. It is translated as CASSLGFNQPQHF.

This chain connects TRBV7-9 to TRBJ1-2; TRBD1 might be the D (6 bases). Trimming removed 6 bases at V and 5 bases at J, with 19 bases between. Per the germline V gene, CDR1 is SEHNR and CDR2 is FQNEAQ (reference sequence). CDR3 length: 15 amino acids. This CDR3 is CASSLSTGNNYGYTF. DNA of the CDR3: TGTGCCAGCAGTTTGTCAACAGGGAACAATTATGGCTACACCTTC.

The DNA for the CDR3 is TGCGCCAGCAGCCAAGCCTTCGGCAGGGAGAACACCGGGGAGCTGTTTTTT. Translation gives CASSQAFGRENTGELFF. The J gene is TRBJ2-2, the V gene TRBV4-1, with TRBD1 as a possible D gene (5 bases). The length of the CDR3 is 17 residues. Trimming pared 1 base from V and 1 base from J, leaving 13 bases between. Per the germline V gene, CDR1 is MGHRA and CDR2 is YSYEKL.

This chain connects TRBV5-5 to TRBJ1-2, with a possible D match to TRBD1 (5 bases). The CDR3 sequence is 13 residues long. Trimming took 4 bases from V and 2 from J, leaving 9 bases between them. The germline CDR1 and CDR2 sequences are SGHKS and YYEKEE (reference sequence). Here the CDR3 reads CASSQDNNYGYTF. The CDR3 region has the DNA TGTGCCAGCAGCCAGGACAACAACTATGGCTACACCTTC.

V usage is TRBV7-2 and J usage is TRBJ2-1; TRBD1 aligns across 7 bases. V trimming: 0 bases; J trimming: 9 bases; junction bases outside the gene matches: 2. This CDR3 is built from 13 residues. In germline, CDR1 is SGHTA, CDR2 FQGNSA. CDR3 amino acids: CASSLASGGEQFF. CDR3 nucleotides: TGTGCCAGCAGCTTAGCCTCAGGGGGTGAGCAGTTCTTC.

This clone occurred a few times. The CDR3 reads CASSIDLDTISPLHF. The CDR3 nucleotides read TGTGCCAGTAGTATAGATCTGGACACCATTTCACCCCTCCACTTT. V and J are TRBV19 and TRBJ1-6, with D possibly TRBD1 on 5 matching bases. Trimming cost V 0 bases and J 9 bases, with 12 bases left between them. Germline CDR1 reads LNHDA; CDR2 reads SQIVND (reference sequence). This CDR3 is 15 amino acids long.

The V gene is TRBV5-6, the J gene TRBJ1-2; no firm D call. There are 12 residues in the CDR3. Germline V gives CDR1 SGHDT, CDR2 YYEEEE. The V end was cut by 1 base, the J end by 6 bases, with 7 bases between. The CDR3 loop is CASSLRSHGYTF. DNA of the CDR3: TGTGCCAGCAGCTTGAGGAGTCATGGCTACACCTTC.

This chain links TRBV18 with TRBJ1-5; 9 bases line up with TRBD1. Trimming cost V 4 bases and J 6 bases; bases outside gene matches: 7. CDR1 and CDR2 from the germline V gene are KGHSH and LQKENI. The CDR3 runs to 15 residues. The DNA of the CDR3 is TGTGCCAGCTCACGGGACAGGGAGTTGGGTCAGCCCCAGCATTTT. Amino acids: CASSRDRELGQPQHF.

The chain is built from TRBV5-1 and TRBJ1-1, with D possibly matching TRBD1 (5 bases). Germline CDR1 is SGHRS and CDR2 is YFSETQ. V lost 3 bases and J 1 base, leaving 10 bases between the germline ends. This CDR3 is 14 amino acids long. The CDR3 sequence: CASSYLTENTEAFF. The CDR3 DNA follows: TGCGCCAGCAGCTACTTGACAGAGAACACTGAAGCTTTCTTT.

The rearrangement joins TRBV14 to TRBJ2-1; D is unresolved. The length of the CDR3 is 15 residues. V shed 1 base and J shed 10 bases, with 17 bases lying between them. Germline CDR1 reads SGHDN; CDR2 reads FVKESK. The chain's CDR3 is CASSQVGRLQREQFF. CDR3 sequence (DNA): TGTGCCAGCAGCCAAGTAGGGCGACTCCAGAGAGAGCAGTTCTTC.

The rearrangement joins TRBV6-1 to TRBJ2-7, with D possibly matching TRBD2 (5 bases). The V end lost 3 bases, the J end lost 4 bases, and 13 bases lay between the germline ends. Germline V gene data show CDR1 as MNHNS and CDR2 as SASEGT. The CDR3 runs 14 residues. CDR3 residues: CASSEGSGAYEQYF. Written as DNA, the CDR3 is TGTGCCAGCAGTGAGGGCAGCGGCGCTTACGAGCAGTACTTC.

The gene calls are TRBV21-1 and TRBJ2-7. TRBV21-1 constitutes a pseudogene. This CDR3 is 15 amino acids long. The CDR3 DNA reads TGTGCCAGCGGCCGCCCTGGGGGTAATTCGGCCGAGCAGTACTTC. Amino acid sequence: CASGRPGGNSAEQYF.

The genes are TRBV2 and TRBJ2-5; 8 nucleotides line up with TRBD2. The CDR3 sequence is 11 residues long. CDR1 SNHLY and CDR2 FYNNEI come from the germline V gene. J gave up 5 bases and V 8 bases, and 1 base lay outside the gene matches. Here the CDR3 reads CASERGETQYF. CDR3 bases: TGTGCCAGCGAGCGGGGGGAGACCCAGTACTTC.

A single count supports this clone. The V and J genes are TRBV19 and TRBJ2-2, with 10 bases that match TRBD2. Germline lookup yields CDR1 LNHDA and CDR2 SQIVND (reference sequence). J was trimmed by 1 base and V by 9 bases; bases with no gene match: 2. This CDR3 spans 14 amino acids. In nucleotides, the CDR3 is TGTGCCAGCAGGACTAGCGGGAACACCGGGGAGCTGTTTTTT. Translating it yields CASRTSGNTGELFF.

The chain links TRBV28 to TRBJ2-7; weak D call: TRBD1 (6 bases). Germline V gene sequence: CDR1 MDHEN, CDR2 SYDVKM. The CDR3 consists of 13 residues. Between the trimmed V and J ends, which lost 6 bases and 4 bases, there was a span of 13 bases. The CDR3, as DNA: TGTGCCAGCAGACCGACAGGAGATTACGAGCAGTACTTC. The encoded protein is CASRPTGDYEQYF.

The V call is TRBV7-8, the J call TRBJ1-1; D possibly corresponds to TRBD1 (5 bases). CDR3 length: 12 residues. The germline CDR1 and CDR2 sequences are SGHVS and FQNEAQ. V dropped 2 bases and J dropped 8 bases, with 9 bases sitting between them. CDR3 loop: CASSLNGGEAFF. The CDR3 nucleotides read TGTGCCAGCAGCTTAAACGGGGGGGAAGCTTTCTTT. Combining the CDR3 with reference TRBV7-8 and TRBJ1-1 gives the whole variable domain GAGVSQSPRYKVAKRGQDVALRCDPISGHVSLFWYQQALGQGPEFLTYFQNEAQLDKSGLPSDRFFAERPEGSVSTLKIQRTQQEDSAVYLCASSLNGGEAFFGQGTRLTVV.

This clone was counted once. CDR3 sequence reads: CASSLALSSSYNSPLHF. The CDR3 DNA is TGTGCCAGCAGCTTAGCCCTTTCCAGCTCCTATAATTCACCCCTCCACTTT. This sequence joins TRBV7-9 and TRBJ1-6; D not resolved. From germline, CDR1 is SEHNR and CDR2 FQNEAQ (reference sequence). This CDR3 is 17 amino acids long. Trimming pared 0 bases from V and 0 bases from J, leaving 9 bases between.

About this clone: The same CDR3 can be traced to other DNA sequences in this sample. The rearrangement links TRBV18 to TRBJ2-2; D ambiguous. CDR3 length equals 12 residues. The ends were cut back, 6 bases at V and 2 bases at J, with 4 bases in the middle. Germline V CDR1 and CDR2: KGHSH, LQKENI. This CDR3 is CASSLNTGELFF. The CDR3 bases are TGTGCCAGCTCTCTTAACACCGGGGAGCTGTTTTTT.

CDR3 in amino acids: CASRRGPGRGVGEQYF. The CDR3 DNA reads TGTGCCAGCAGAAGGGGCCCGGGACGGGGAGTGGGCGAGCAGTACTTC. The chain combines TRBV7-6 with TRBJ2-7; possibly TRBD1 or TRBD2 for D (5 bases each). Germline V gene sequence: CDR1 SGHVS, CDR2 FNYEAQ. With 6 bases removed from V and 6 bases from J, the gap between germline ends came to 24 bases. This CDR3 comprises 16 residues.

The genes are TRBV7-2 and TRBJ1-3; TRBD1 might be the D (6 bases). Germline-derived CDR1 and CDR2 are SGHTA and FQGNSA. The germline V and J ends were trimmed by 1 base and 5 bases, with 15 bases remaining between them. The CDR3 extends over 16 amino acids. The CDR3: CASSLVYGTTRNTIYF. The CDR3 nucleotides are TGTGCCAGCAGCTTAGTTTACGGGACAACCCGAAACACCATATATTTT.

The chain couples TRBV4-1 to TRBJ1-5, with D possibly TRBD1 on 6 matching bases. This CDR3 comprises 15 residues. The germline V gene has CDR1 MGHRA and CDR2 YSYEKL. Trimming stripped 3 bases from V and 1 base from J, with 10 bases between. CDR3 sequence (DNA): TGCGCCAGCAGCCACACGACAGGAAGCAATCAGCCCCAGCATTTT. Residues: CASSHTTGSNQPQHF.

The J gene is TRBJ2-2, the V gene TRBV7-2, with TRBD2 identical over 12 bases. Per germline, CDR1 SGHTA and CDR2 FQGNSA. The ends lost 1 base at V and 6 bases at J; junction bases unmatched: 9. This CDR3 contains 18 residues. The CDR3 coding sequence is TGTGCCAGCAGCTTAGATTCTCAACTAGCGGGGGGAGCCGGGGAGCTGTTTTTT. Translation gives CASSLDSQLAGGAGELFF.

This chain uses TRBV5-1 with TRBJ1-3, with no clear D. The CDR3 runs to 16 residues. Germline values: CDR1 SGHRS, CDR2 YFSETQ. The ends were cut back, 4 bases at V and 0 bases at J, with 14 bases in the middle. The CDR3 coding sequence is TGCGCCAGCAGCCACCCCCCGGGAGACTCTGGAAACACCATATATTTT. It yields the protein CASSHPPGDSGNTIYF. Full variable domain (rest looked up from reference TRBV5-1 and TRBJ1-3): KAGVTQTPRYLIKTRGQQVTLSCSPISGHRSVSWYQQTPGQGLQFLFEYFSETQRNKGNFPGRFSGRQFSNSRSEMNVSTLELGDSALYLCASSHPPGDSGNTIYFGEGSWLTVV.

The gene calls are TRBV5-1 and TRBJ1-2; no clear D. The CDR3 runs 13 residues. Trimming stripped 0 bases from V and 7 bases from J, with 10 bases between. Germline values: CDR1 SGHRS, CDR2 YFSETQ. The CDR3 sequence: CASSLESGSGYTF. The CDR3 bases are TGCGCCAGCAGCTTGGAGTCGGGGAGTGGCTACACCTTC.

This clone showed up just once. CDR3 sequence: CASHWGTGELFF. The CDR3, as DNA: TGTGCCAGCCATTGGGGCACCGGGGAGCTGTTTTTT. The chain combines TRBV7-9 with TRBJ2-2, with D unclear. The V gene lost 8 bases and the J gene lost 4 bases, with 8 bases spanning the gap. The CDR3 loop spans 12 amino acids. Germline values: CDR1 SEHNR, CDR2 FQNEAQ (reference sequence). Full variable domain (outside the CDR3, taken from reference TRBV7-9 and TRBJ2-2): DTGVSQNPRHKITKRGQNVTFRCDPISEHNRLYWYRQTLGQGPEFLTYFQNEAQLEKSRLLSDRFSAERPKGSFSTLEIQRTEQGDSAMYLCASHWGTGELFFGEGSRLTVL.

This clone has just one count. The gene calls are TRBV9 and TRBJ1-1, with D possibly matching TRBD1 (5 bases). Trimming shortened V by 1 base and J by 1 base, and 8 bases separated the two germline ends. CDR1 is SGDLS and CDR2 is YYNGEE in the germline V gene. This CDR3 spans 14 amino acids. CDR3 sequence: CASSVLTENTEAFF. The CDR3 bases are TGTGCCAGCAGCGTATTGACAGAGAACACTGAAGCTTTCTTT.

This clone showed up just a few times. The genes are TRBV6-6 and TRBJ1-5; D is uncertain. Germline-derived CDR1 and CDR2 are MNHNY and SVGAGI (reference sequence). V was clipped by 5 bases and J by 11 bases, with 13 bases between them. There are 12 residues in the CDR3. The chain's CDR3 is CASSAGSLAQHF. CDR3 DNA sequence: TGTGCCAGCAGTGCGGGTTCTCTTGCCCAGCATTTT.

The genes are TRBV9 and TRBJ2-1; D ambiguous. V lost 3 bases, J lost 8 bases, and 9 bases lay in between. The CDR3 loop spans 12 amino acids. Germline V gives CDR1 SGDLS, CDR2 YYNGEE. The CDR3 sequence: CASSAQYDEQFF. The CDR3 DNA is TGTGCCAGCAGCGCGCAGTATGATGAGCAGTTCTTC.

This chain links TRBV9 with TRBJ1-2, with D possibly being TRBD1 (6 bases). CDR1 is SGDLS and CDR2 is YYNGEE in the germline V gene. The CDR3 has 14 amino acids. The V gene lost 0 bases and the J gene lost 8 bases, with 14 bases spanning the gap. The CDR3 bases are TGTGCCAGCAGCGTAGCTACAGGGTCCGGGGGCTACACCTTC. Translation gives CASSVATGSGGYTF.